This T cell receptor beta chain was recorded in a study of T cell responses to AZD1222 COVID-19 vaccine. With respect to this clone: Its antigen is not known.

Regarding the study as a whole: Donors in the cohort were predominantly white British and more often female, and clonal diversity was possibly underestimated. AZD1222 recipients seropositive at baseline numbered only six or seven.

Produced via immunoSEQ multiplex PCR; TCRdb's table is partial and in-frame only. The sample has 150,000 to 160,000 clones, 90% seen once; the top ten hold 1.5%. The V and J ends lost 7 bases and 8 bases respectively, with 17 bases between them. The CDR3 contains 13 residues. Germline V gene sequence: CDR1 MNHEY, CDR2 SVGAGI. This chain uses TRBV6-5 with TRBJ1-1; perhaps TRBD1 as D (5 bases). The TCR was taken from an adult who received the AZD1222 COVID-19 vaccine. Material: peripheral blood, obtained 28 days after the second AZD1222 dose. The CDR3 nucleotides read TGTGCCAGCAACCTTGACAGTGTCCTAGAAGCTTTCTTT. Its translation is CASNLDSVLEAFF.